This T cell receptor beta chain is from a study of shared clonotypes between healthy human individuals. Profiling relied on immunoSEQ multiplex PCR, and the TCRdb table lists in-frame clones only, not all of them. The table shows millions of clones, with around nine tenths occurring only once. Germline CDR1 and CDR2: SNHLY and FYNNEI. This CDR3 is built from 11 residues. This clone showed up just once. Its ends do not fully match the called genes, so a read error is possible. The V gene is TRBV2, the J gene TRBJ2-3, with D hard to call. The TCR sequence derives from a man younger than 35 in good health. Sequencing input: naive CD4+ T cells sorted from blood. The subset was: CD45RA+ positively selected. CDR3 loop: CASNEEDTQYF. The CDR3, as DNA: TGTGCGAGCAACGAGGAAGATACGCAGTATTTT.